Each of the 27 T cell receptor beta chains below was sequenced from the same sample in a study of T cell changes during pregnancy in multiple sclerosis. Using immunoSEQ multiplex PCR, the repertoire was profiled, and TCRdb retains in-frame clones only, with some absent. In the table there are roughly 110,000 clones, around nine tenths of which are singletons. The input for sequencing was peripheral blood, taken in the third trimester of pregnancy. These receptors originate from a female donor with multiple sclerosis, enrolled in a pregnancy study.

The rearrangement links TRBV7-6 to TRBJ2-2; 9 bases are a match to TRBD1. The V gene's germline CDR1 is SGHVS and CDR2 FNYEAQ. The CDR3 runs to 15 residues. V lost 5 bases and J lost 3; bases outside the gene matches: 4. The CDR3 nucleotides are TGTGCCAGCAGCGCGCGGGACAGGGACACCGGGGAGCTGTTTTTT. Protein: CASSARDRDTGELFF.

This clone was observed once. The chain carries TRBV5-1 and TRBJ1-2; 7 bases line up with TRBD1. Germline trimming cut 0 bases from V and 5 bases from J; bases unmatched to any gene: 10. In germline, CDR1 is SGHRS, CDR2 YFSETQ. There are 16 residues in the CDR3. CDR3 residues: CASSLEITGVPYGYTF. The CDR3 nucleotides read TGCGCCAGCAGCTTGGAAATAACAGGGGTCCCTTATGGCTACACCTTC.

The rearrangement links TRBV25-1 to TRBJ2-7, with a possible D match to TRBD2 (6 bases). Germline CDR1 and CDR2: MGHDK and SYGVNS. V shed 5 bases and J shed 6 bases, with 17 bases lying between them. This CDR3 has 14 residues. CDR3 DNA: TGTGCCAGCAGTTCTACCGGGAGAGGCTCCGAGCAGTACTTC. Amino acids: CASSSTGRGSEQYF.

V gene TRBV19 combines with J gene TRBJ2-2, with 8 nucleotides matching TRBD1. Germline lookup yields CDR1 LNHDA and CDR2 SQIVND (reference sequence). The trim removed 7 bases at V and 6 bases at J, leaving 13 bases unmatched. The CDR3 covers 16 residues. CDR3 coding DNA: TGTGCCAGTACTCCTCCGGGACAGGTTTATGCCGGGGAGCTGTTTTTT. Protein product: CASTPPGQVYAGELFF. The complete variable domain, with remaining parts taken from reference TRBV19 and TRBJ2-2, reads DGGITQSPKYLFRKEGQNVTLSCEQNLNHDAMYWYRQDPGQGLRLIYYSQIVNDFQKGDIAEGYSVSREKKESFPLTVTSAQKNPTAFYLCASTPPGQVYAGELFFGEGSRLTVL.

The V gene is TRBV13, the J gene TRBJ1-4; TRBD1 is a possible D gene (6 bases). Trimming shortened V by 5 bases and J by 2 bases, and 9 bases separated the two germline ends. CDR1 is PRHDT, CDR2 FYEKMQ, per germline (reference sequence). The CDR3 loop spans 14 amino acids. CDR3 DNA: TGTGCCAGCAGCCAGGGGTTTACTAATGAAAAACTGTTTTTT. It yields the protein CASSQGFTNEKLFF. The entire variable domain, with the rest obtained from reference TRBV13 and TRBJ1-4, is as follows: AAGVIQSPRHLIKEKRETATLKCYPIPRHDTVYWYQQGPGQDPQFLISFYEKMQSDKGSIPDRFSAQQFSDYHSELNMSSLELGDSALYFCASSQGFTNEKLFFGSGTQLSVL.

V and J are TRBV19 and TRBJ1-3; TRBD1 is a possible D gene (6 bases). CDR3 size: 16 residues. Trimming took 5 bases from V and 0 from J, leaving 14 bases between them. The V gene's germline CDR1 is LNHDA and CDR2 SQIVND (reference sequence). In nucleotides, the CDR3 is TGTGCCAGTAGTTCCCCAGCAGGGGACTCTGGAAACACCATATATTTT. Protein: CASSSPAGDSGNTIYF.

The J gene is TRBJ2-1, the V gene TRBV19, with TRBD2 matching 14 bases. V was clipped by 6 bases and J by 8 bases; unmatched bases: 3. The CDR3 is 14 residues long. Germline V gives CDR1 LNHDA, CDR2 SQIVND (reference sequence). CDR3 amino acids: CASSGLAGGDEQFF. CDR3 bases: TGTGCCAGTAGCGGACTAGCGGGGGGCGATGAGCAGTTCTTC.

This chain connects TRBV5-6 to TRBJ2-3; 8 bases are shared with TRBD2. The CDR3 is 16 amino acids. Trimming removed 6 bases from V and 3 bases from J; junction bases left unmatched: 12. Germline V gene sequence: CDR1 SGHDT, CDR2 YYEEEE. The CDR3 bases are TGTGCCAGCACCTTTATTCGACTAGCGAGTACAGATACGCAGTATTTT. This translates into CASTFIRLASTDTQYF.

The CDR3 region is CASSFLEDSNQPQHF. CDR3 sequence (DNA): TGTGCCAGCAGTTTCCTGGAGGATAGCAATCAGCCCCAGCATTTT. The chain employs TRBV28 and TRBJ1-5; no reliable D call. The CDR3 runs 15 residues. Germline V gene data show CDR1 as MDHEN and CDR2 as SYDVKM. Trimming removed 3 bases at V and 0 bases at J, with 9 bases between.

The CDR3 DNA reads TGCGCCAGCAGCCTCACAGGGGGGAAGGATGAAAAACTGTTTTTT. Amino acid sequence: CASSLTGGKDEKLFF. The chain couples TRBV5-1 to TRBJ1-4; 8 nucleotides line up with TRBD1. Germline V lookup: CDR1 SGHRS, CDR2 YFSETQ. This CDR3 has 15 amino acids. The V gene end was trimmed by 4 bases and the J gene end by 6 bases; junction bases not matched to a gene: 8.

The chain is built from TRBV6-1 and TRBJ1-4; D not resolved. The germline CDR1 and CDR2 sequences are MNHNS and SASEGT. V was clipped by 3 bases and J by 8 bases, with 10 bases between them. There are 13 residues in the CDR3. CDR3 in amino acids: CASSEGRGEKLFF. CDR3 in DNA: TGTGCCAGCAGTGAGGGGAGAGGGGAAAAACTGTTTTTT.

The J gene is TRBJ2-7, the V gene TRBV7-8; 7 positions match TRBD1. The CDR3 contains 14 residues. Germline CDR1 SGHVS, CDR2 FQNEAQ. V trimming: 5 bases; J trimming: 2 bases; junction bases outside the gene matches: 6. The CDR3 sequence is CASSLRQGPYEQYF. CDR3 DNA: TGTGCCAGCAGCCTAAGACAGGGCCCCTACGAGCAGTACTTC.

The J gene is TRBJ1-4, the V gene TRBV27; no reliable D call. V was pared by 6 bases and J by 7 bases, with 12 bases between. From germline, CDR1 is MNHEY and CDR2 SMNVEV (reference sequence). CDR3 length equals 13 residues. The CDR3 loop reads CASRVGGREKLFF. CDR3 sequence (DNA): TGTGCCAGCAGGGTGGGAGGTCGTGAAAAACTGTTTTTT.

The table lists this clone with a count of one. The rearrangement uses TRBV2 and TRBJ2-7; TRBD1 might be the D (5 bases). The V end was cut by 8 bases, the J end by 4 bases, with 18 bases between. CDR1 is SNHLY, CDR2 FYNNEI, per germline. The CDR3 sequence is 14 residues long. CDR3 in DNA: TGTGCCAGCCAGACAGCGACCCTAGTATACGAGCAGTACTTC. Protein product: CASQTATLVYEQYF.

The chain is built from TRBV7-8 and TRBJ1-6; a possible D gene is TRBD1 (5 bases). V was clipped by 2 bases and J by 5 bases, with 13 bases between them. Germline assignment: CDR1 SGHVS and CDR2 FQNEAQ. The CDR3 runs 16 residues. The CDR3 region has the DNA TGTGCCAGCAGCTTACCCGGAGTCAGGGATAATTCACCCCTCCACTTT. This gives the protein CASSLPGVRDNSPLHF.

V gene TRBV6-4 combines with J gene TRBJ2-1, with D tentatively TRBD2 (6 bases). Germline V gene lookup returns CDR1 MRHNA and CDR2 SNTAGT. This CDR3 has 15 amino acids. V lost 7 bases and J 0 bases, leaving 13 bases between the germline ends. In DNA form, the CDR3 reads TGTGCCAGCAAACGGGACTCGAGCTCCTACAATGAGCAGTTCTTC. Translation: CASKRDSSSYNEQFF.

The CDR3 region is CASTVYSNQPQHF. CDR3 nucleotides: TGTGCCAGCACCGTATATAGCAATCAGCCCCAGCATTTT. J is TRBJ1-5 and V is TRBV2; D unclear. The V end lost 7 bases, the J end lost 0 bases, and 7 bases lay between the germline ends. CDR1 and CDR2 from the germline V gene are SNHLY and FYNNEI. This CDR3 contains 13 residues.

The V gene is TRBV30, the J gene TRBJ2-5; TRBD2 agrees at 7 bases. The ends lost 0 bases at V and 5 bases at J; junction bases unmatched: 15. The CDR3 runs 17 residues. CDR1 GTSNPN and CDR2 SVGIG come from the germline V gene (reference sequence). This chain's CDR3 is CAWSVVGGRAPGETQYF. The CDR3 DNA is TGTGCCTGGAGTGTAGTCGGTGGGAGGGCGCCGGGGGAGACCCAGTACTTC.

This clone was counted only a few times. The V call is TRBV7-2, the J call TRBJ2-5; D perhaps matches TRBD2 (5 bases). The CDR3 extends over 14 amino acids. V lost 5 bases and J 5 bases, leaving 15 bases between the germline ends. In germline, CDR1 is SGHTA, CDR2 FQGNSA. In DNA, the CDR3 is TGTGCCAGCAGCCCTCGGCGGGTTGGTGAGACCCAGTACTTC. Encoded protein: CASSPRRVGETQYF.

This chain uses TRBV19 with TRBJ2-2; D is possibly TRBD1 (5 bases). Germline assignment: CDR1 LNHDA and CDR2 SQIVND (reference sequence). V lost 5 bases and J lost 4, with 14 bases in between. The CDR3 is made up of 15 amino acids. CDR3 loop: CASSWSGSGTGELFF. The CDR3 DNA reads as TGTGCCAGTAGTTGGTCAGGGTCCGGCACCGGGGAGCTGTTTTTT.

The V gene is TRBV5-4, the J gene TRBJ1-2; no clear D. With 0 bases removed from V and 4 bases from J, the gap between germline ends came to 16 bases. Germline CDR1 and CDR2: SGHNT and YYREEE (reference sequence). The CDR3 has 16 amino acids. This chain's CDR3 is CASSLGARWGGYGYTF. CDR3 nucleotides: TGTGCCAGCAGCTTGGGCGCGAGGTGGGGAGGCTATGGCTACACCTTC.

The V and J genes are TRBV7-2 and TRBJ2-1, with D possibly TRBD1 on 6 matching bases. The length of the CDR3 is 14 residues. The germline V gene has CDR1 SGHTA and CDR2 FQGNSA. V lost 4 bases and J 9 bases, leaving 16 bases between the germline ends. The DNA of the CDR3 is TGTGCCAGCAGCTGGGACAAAGGGGTCGGTGAGCAGTTCTTC. It is translated as CASSWDKGVGEQFF.

The chain employs TRBV7-9 and TRBJ1-6; 8 bases fit TRBD1. Germline-derived CDR1 and CDR2 are SEHNR and FQNEAQ (reference sequence). V lost 5 bases, J lost 10 bases, and 7 bases stayed unmatched. This CDR3 comprises 14 residues. For the CDR3, the DNA is TGTGCCAGCAGCCTCGGACAGGGCCCATCACCCCTCCACTTT. Encoded protein: CASSLGQGPSPLHF.

The rearrangement joins TRBV15 to TRBJ1-4, with D perhaps matching TRBD1 (6 bases). Trimming pared 3 bases from V and 5 bases from J, leaving 13 bases between. Germline loops: CDR1 LNHNV, CDR2 YYDKDF (reference sequence). This CDR3 has 15 residues. CDR3 amino acids: CATSSRGQGNEKLFF. The CDR3 DNA reads TGTGCCACCAGCAGTCGCGGGCAGGGGAATGAAAAACTGTTTTTT.

The chain employs TRBV7-8 and TRBJ2-3; no firm D call. The germline V gene encodes CDR1 SGHVS and CDR2 FQNEAQ. V lost 5 bases, J lost 2 bases, and 8 bases lay in between. The CDR3 loop spans 13 amino acids. CDR3: CASSPQPTDTQYF. The CDR3 region has the DNA TGTGCCAGCAGCCCACAGCCCACAGATACGCAGTATTTT.

J is TRBJ1-3 and V is TRBV6-5; 8 nucleotides match TRBD1. The CDR3 consists of 13 residues. The ends lost 8 bases at V and 8 bases at J; junction bases unmatched: 8. The germline gives CDR1 MNHEY, CDR2 SVGAGI. The CDR3 is CASGQTGVDTIYF. The DNA of the CDR3 is TGTGCCAGCGGGCAGACAGGGGTTGACACCATATATTTT.

This sequence joins TRBV7-2 and TRBJ2-7; TRBD1 matches at 11 bases. The CDR3 covers 15 residues. The J segment lost 4 bases and the V segment lost 1 base, leaving 3 bases of the junction unmatched. Germline CDR1 and CDR2: SGHTA and FQGNSA. Here the CDR3 reads CASSLVGQGAYEQYF. CDR3 nucleotides: TGTGCCAGCAGCTTAGTTGGACAGGGGGCGTACGAGCAGTACTTC.